This T cell receptor (beta chain) was sequenced for a study of blood T cells in healthy people across ages (dated by TCRdb to the mid-2010s). As for the study more broadly: In model experiments, template switching captured roughly one uniquely barcoded TCR beta cDNA molecule for every two T cells. Four age groups were formed from the donors: young (average approximately 15 years), middle-aged (approximately 40), aged (roughly 56) and long-lived (about 80). The study analyzed two additional independent replicas of 1 million unique cDNA reads from the same blood draw for two donors, one aged 18 to 30 and one aged 80 or older. Age-related changes in TCR beta repertoire diversity were measured in the study by deep sequencing normalized with unique cDNA molecular identifiers. The research as a whole found: Observed TCR beta diversity per million T cells fell roughly linearly with age, and a significant reduction was already apparent by age roughly 40. The long-lived group showed more naive CD4+ T cells, fewer expanded clones and increased TCR diversity than the aged group, suggesting age selection. Estimates of total diversity based on one million sequenced T cells were regarded as lower bounds and as underestimates. A strong correlation was found between observed TCR beta diversity and the percentage of naive T cells measured by flow cytometry. Conclusive comparison of naive and antigen-experienced compartments was prevented by the profiling of bulk unsorted PBMCs. Because donor CMV infection status was unknown, age-related changes in expanded clonotypes were potentially confounded.

CDR1 and CDR2 (LGHNA, YSLEER) derive from the germline V gene. Trimming leaves V shorter by 0 bases and J shorter by 8 bases, with the junction holding 5 bases beyond the gene matches. Including the terminal cysteine and phenylalanine, the CDR3 comprises 14 residues. Kept here is only the CDR3 DNA, which spans 42 bases and is read in frame from base 1. Donors were 30 to 45 systemically healthy Caucasian individuals from Russia aged roughly 6 to 95 years. Roughly 11 milliliters of peripheral blood were drawn from each donor into EDTA-treated Vacutainer tubes. Ficoll-Paque density-gradient centrifugation was used to isolate PBMCs, with at least 7 million per sample. Total RNA was extracted from PBMCs with Trizol reagent, with at least 6 micrograms obtained per sample. Naive CD45RAhigh/CD27high T cell percentages were measured by flow cytometry on a PBMC aliquot from every donor. The library was prepared using 5' RACE. These reads were obtained on an Illumina HiSeq 2500. A second PCR of roughly 6 to 12 cycles was run with a J-beta primer mix and a sample-barcoded 5' primer. A unique molecular identifier was introduced onto each TCR beta cDNA molecule by a template-switch 5' adaptor carrying 12 random nucleotides. At least 2.5 million CDR3-containing paired-end reads were obtained from each sample. All of the RNA was converted into first-strand cDNA using the Mint cDNA synthesis kit, with a TRBC-specific oligonucleotide serving as the primer. After uracil-DNA glycosylase treatment, a first 18-cycle PCR used universal primers M1SS and BC2_uni_R on all cDNA. On the authors' methods: Each sample was normalized by randomly selecting 1 million high-quality reads, each carrying a distinct molecular identifier. Instead of being binned into consensus sequences, reads with shared molecular identifiers were discarded. MiTCR, with a Q25 quality threshold and the strictest error-elimination algorithm, was used for CDR3 identification, clonotype clustering and error correction. A nonparametric unseen species model with Euler transformation was used to estimate lower-bound total TCR beta diversity. Through fastp at Q25 and MiXCR, TCRdb rebuilt clones from the public reads, retaining in-frame beta chains. When rows share a CDR3 protein, they turn into one entry using the most common DNA and genes. The V and J calls reflect TCRdb's pipeline rather than the authors' work. This sample gives roughly 500,000 distinct CDR3 sequences in total; less than 25% of them show up just once. The top ten hold approximately 10% of the sample.

A few counts support this clonotype. No cognate antigen has been identified for it. The sample holds no much larger clone one base away, and base qualities are not on file. These same records also appear under a second study, on T cells of mothers and their children. From the second report: The donors were nine systemically healthy Caucasian individuals, made up of three mothers and their six children. cDNA synthesis used all of the extracted RNA, with approximately 1.4 ug of RNA in each 15 ul reaction. In the second PCR, the M1S primer added sample barcodes and 2-4 random nucleotides. Over 8.5 million TCR beta CDR3 reads were obtained for each mother, and 2.5 million to 3 million reads were obtained for each child. Thymic selection similarly shapes TCR recombination output in related and unrelated pairs, with minor effect from inherited differences. Normalized repertoire overlap in related mother-child pairs was always slightly higher than in unrelated mother-child pairs, but the difference was never significant. No persistent microchimeric T cell clones were found, with a detection sensitivity of 75 to 100 clones per million clonotypes. Deep NGS was used in the study to compare the TCR beta repertoires of mothers and children and to look for features that separate related mother-child pairs from unrelated individuals. On average, the children were roughly 12 +/- 4 years old, while the mothers were about 37 +/- 4 years old. Libraries were sequenced on Illumina HiSeq 2000 with 100+100 nt paired-end reads after adapter ligation with NEBNext reagents. To prevent cross-contamination, the mother and child libraries were prepared one month apart and sequenced in separate runs. For each donor, somewhere between about 500,000 and 2,300,000 distinct TCR beta clonotypes were identified. Naive TCR beta clonotypes were estimated from low-frequency clonotypes matched to each donor's FACS-determined naive share, without sorting.

The source of this sequence is a boy aged 10-17 years in good health. The rearranged chain carries TRBV4-3 and TRBJ1-2, with 8 bases in between that match TRBD1. The sample was blood. This receptor carries the CDR3 CASSQEGRQGGYTF. The DNA reads TGCGCCAGCAGCCAAGAAGGCAGACAGGGGGGCTACACCTTC.